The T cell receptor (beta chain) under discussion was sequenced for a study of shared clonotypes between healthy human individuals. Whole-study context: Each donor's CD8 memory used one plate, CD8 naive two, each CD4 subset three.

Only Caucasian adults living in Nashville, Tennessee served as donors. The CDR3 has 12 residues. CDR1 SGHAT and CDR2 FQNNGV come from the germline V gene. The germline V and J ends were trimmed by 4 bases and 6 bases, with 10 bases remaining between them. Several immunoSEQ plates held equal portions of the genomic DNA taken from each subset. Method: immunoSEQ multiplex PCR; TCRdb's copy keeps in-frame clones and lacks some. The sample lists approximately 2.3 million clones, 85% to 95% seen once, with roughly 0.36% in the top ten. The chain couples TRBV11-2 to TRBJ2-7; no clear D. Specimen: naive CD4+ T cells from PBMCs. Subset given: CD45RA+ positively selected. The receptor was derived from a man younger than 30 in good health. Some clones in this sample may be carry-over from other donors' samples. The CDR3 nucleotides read TGTGCCAGCAGCTCAACGCGCGTCGAGCAGTACTTC. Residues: CASSSTRVEQYF.